These T cell receptor beta chains were read from a single sample in a study of blood T cell repertoires in COVID-19. The protocol was immunoSEQ multiplex PCR, while the TCRdb copy is restricted to in-frame clones and leaves out a portion. In the table there are 300,000 to 400,000 clones, over 85% of which are singletons. The sample taken for sequencing was PBMCs or T cells enriched from blood (not recorded which). Every receptor here comes from a man aged 55 to 70 who had recovered from COVID-19. The CDR3 runs from the conserved cysteine through the conserved F or W. D genes are given only for firm matches. Not all rows give a size; the values are once, few, many and, for expanded clones, a class.

TRBV6-4,TRBD1,medium-sized,TRBJ2-3,TGTGCCAGCAGTGAGGGACAGGGTTCAGATACGCAGTATTTT,CASSEGQGSDTQYF
TRBV18,NA,once,TRBJ1-1,TGTGCCAGCTCACCAGGCAGGGGAAGGGAGGGTACTGAAGCTTTCTTT,CASSPGRGREGTEAFF
TRBV19,TRBD2,NA,TRBJ2-3,TGTGCCAGTACCGGTCGAGCGGGGGGACAAAACACAGATACGCAGTATTTT,CASTGRAGGQNTDTQYF
TRBV4-1,TRBD2,NA,TRBJ2-3,TGCGCCAGCAGCCCTCGAAAGGCCCGGGGGGGAGATACGCAGTATTTT,CASSPRKARGGDTQYF
TRBV6-1,NA,NA,TRBJ1-4,TGTGCCAGCAGTGAAGCTCGTCTTACTGGGGGCGAAGAAAAACTGTTTTTT,CASSEARLTGGEEKLFF
TRBV5-6,TRBD1,NA,TRBJ2-7,TGTGCCAGCAGCTACCGGGACAGGGTGTACGAGCAGTACTTC,CASSYRDRVYEQYF
TRBV27,NA,NA,TRBJ2-5,TGTGCCAGCAGGTCACACATACAAGAGACCCAGTACTTC,CASRSHIQETQYF
TRBV5-1,TRBD1,NA,TRBJ2-4,TGCGCCAGCAGCTTACAGGGGGCGCCGGAAAACATTCAGTACTTC,CASSLQGAPENIQYF
TRBV6-1,TRBD1,NA,TRBJ1-5,TGTGCCAGCAGTGCCCGGGACAGGGCGGGCAATCAGCCCCAGCATTTT,CASSARDRAGNQPQHF
TRBV27,NA,NA,TRBJ1-2,TGTGCCAGCAGTTTCGGCTTCAGAGGTGGCTACACCTTC,CASSFGFRGGYTF
TRBV18,NA,NA,TRBJ2-2,TGTGCCAGCTCACCCGCATGGTGGACAACGAACACCGGGGAGCTGTTTTTT,CASSPAWWTTNTGELFF
TRBV3-1/TRBV3-2,TRBD2,NA,TRBJ2-1,TGTGCCAGCAGGCAAGGGGCCAGCGGGAGAGGTAATGAGCAGTTCTTC,CASRQGASGRGNEQFF
TRBV24-1,TRBD2,NA,TRBJ2-1,TGTGCCACCAGTGTGGGACTAGCGGAGGTCGGTTGGTTCTTC,CATSVGLAEVGWFF
TRBV5-1,TRBD2,NA,TRBJ2-5,TGCGCCAGCATGCGGACTAGCGGGAGTGCGGAGACCCAGTACTTC,CASMRTSGSAETQYF
TRBV6-5,TRBD1,NA,TRBJ1-2,TGTGCCAGCAGACCACAGGGGGCGGGTGGCTACACCTTC,CASRPQGAGGYTF
TRBV27,NA,NA,TRBJ1-2,TGTGCCAGCAGCCTGGCCGGGAGCTATGGCTACACCTTC,CASSLAGSYGYTF
TRBV7-9,TRBD1,NA,TRBJ1-2,TGTGCCAGCGCGACTCAGGGGGGCTATGGCTACACCTTC,CASATQGGYGYTF
TRBV7-2,NA,NA,TRBJ2-6,TGTGCCAGCAGCTCCCCCCTCACAGGCCCCAGCTCTGGGGCCAACGTCCTGACTTTC,CASSSPLTGPSSGANVLTF
TRBV11-2,TRBD2,NA,TRBJ2-7,TGTGCCAGCAGCTCCCCGACTAGCGGGGGTTACGAGCAGTACTTC,CASSSPTSGGYEQYF
TRBV12-5,NA,once,TRBJ1-1,TGTGCTAGTGGTCCTCAAGCCGAGAACACTGAAGCTTTCTTT,CASGPQAENTEAFF
TRBV14,TRBD1,NA,TRBJ2-2,TGTGCCAGCAGACCGTCGGGACAGGGAAACACCGGGGAGCTGTTTTTT,CASRPSGQGNTGELFF
TRBV30,NA,NA,TRBJ2-7,TGTGCCTGGGAAAGGAGGATAAACTACGAGCAGTACTTC,CAWERRINYEQYF
TRBV27,NA,NA,TRBJ1-5,TGTGCCAGCAGTTTTATCCATCCAGTTCTTCAGCCCCAGCATTTT,CASSFIHPVLQPQHF
TRBV5-1,NA,few,TRBJ1-2,TGCGCCAGCAGTCCCTCAGGAGGGCCCTATGGCTACACCTTC,CASSPSGGPYGYTF
TRBV5-1,NA,once,TRBJ1-4,TGCGCCAGCAGCTTGGGGGGGCCTAATGAAAAACTGTTTTTT,CASSLGGPNEKLFF
TRBV10-3,NA,NA,TRBJ1-2,TGTGCCATCAGTGACCCGGGTTTGAGGAACTATGGCTACACCTTC,CAISDPGLRNYGYTF
TRBV9,NA,NA,TRBJ1-2,TGTGCCAGCAGCGTAGGCGGGGAAAAGTATGGCTACACCTTC,CASSVGGEKYGYTF
TRBV5-1,NA,once,TRBJ1-1,TGCGCCAGCAGAGCACAGTCGAACACTGAAGCTTTCTTT,CASRAQSNTEAFF
TRBV2,TRBD1,NA,TRBJ1-4,TGTGCCAGCAGTGACGTGGTGCGGGACAGGGGGCGTGAAAAACTGTTTTTT,CASSDVVRDRGREKLFF
TRBV27,NA,once,TRBJ1-5,TGTGCCAGCAGTTTATATTCGTGGCAGGGCTTTGAAAGCAATCAGCCCCAGCATTTT,CASSLYSWQGFESNQPQHF
TRBV5-6,TRBD2,NA,TRBJ2-7,TGTGCCAGCGGCGGGGGGAACTCCTACGAGCAGTACTTC,CASGGGNSYEQYF
TRBV15,TRBD2,NA,TRBJ2-7,TGTGCCACCAGCAGAGAGCTAGCGGGGACCTACGAGCAGTACTTC,CATSRELAGTYEQYF
TRBV7-6,TRBD2,NA,TRBJ2-1,TGTGCCAGCAGCCCCCGGACTAGCGGATACAATGAGCAGTTCTTC,CASSPRTSGYNEQFF
TRBV27,NA,NA,TRBJ1-5,TGTGCCAGTTCTATCAGGAATAGCAATCAGCCCCAGCATTTT,CASSIRNSNQPQHF
TRBV27,NA,NA,TRBJ1-4,TGTGCCAGCAGTTTAACAGGGATCGAAAAACTGTTTTTT,CASSLTGIEKLFF
TRBV5-8,TRBD1,NA,TRBJ1-4,TGTGCCAGCAGCTTGGGACAGGGCGTCACTAATGAAAAACTGTTTTTT,CASSLGQGVTNEKLFF
TRBV27,NA,NA,TRBJ1-1,TGTGCCAGCAGTTTATCGGGCGGACTAATGAACACTGAAGCTTTCTTT,CASSLSGGLMNTEAFF
TRBV15,NA,NA,TRBJ2-7,TGTGCCACCAGCAGAGATCAGGGGAAATACGAGCAGTACTTC,CATSRDQGKYEQYF
TRBV19,NA,NA,TRBJ1-5,TGTGCCAGTAGTCCATCCGGCCCCTTTCTAGGTCAGCCCCAGCATTTT,CASSPSGPFLGQPQHF
TRBV18,TRBD1,NA,TRBJ1-5,TGTGCCAGCTCACCATCGGCAGGGGGAAATCAGCCCCAGCATTTT,CASSPSAGGNQPQHF
TRBV7-2,NA,NA,TRBJ2-4,TGTGCCAGCAGCTCCACGGACTACCTAGCCAAAAACATTCAGTACTTC,CASSSTDYLAKNIQYF
TRBV2,TRBD1,once,TRBJ2-7,TGTGCCAGCAGTGGCGCCGGGACAGGGGTGCTCGAGCAGTACTTC,CASSGAGTGVLEQYF
TRBV6-1,NA,NA,TRBJ1-2,TGTGCCAGCAGTGAACAGGGTCAGCAAATCTATGGCTACACCTTC,CASSEQGQQIYGYTF
TRBV6-5,NA,once,TRBJ2-4,TGTGCCAGCATTAAAGGGGATATTCAGTACTTC,CASIKGDIQYF
TRBV20-1,NA,NA,TRBJ2-7,TGCAGTGCTCTCTCCTACGAGCAGTACTTC,CSALSYEQYF
TRBV5-4,TRBD1,NA,TRBJ1-6,TGTGCCAGCAGCTTTGGGGACAGGAATTCACCCCTCCACTTT,CASSFGDRNSPLHF
TRBV13,NA,NA,TRBJ2-3,TGTGCCAGCAGCTTAGATCAGGGCCCCACAGATACGCAGTATTTT,CASSLDQGPTDTQYF
TRBV5-1,NA,NA,TRBJ2-2,TGCGCCAGCAGCGTACAGGGTCCCGGGGAGCTGTTTTTT,CASSVQGPGELFF
TRBV3-1/TRBV3-2,NA,once,TRBJ1-2,TGTGCCAGCAGCCAAGTGGGGCCGGAGAACCTCTCCAACCCGTACTATGGCTACACCTTC,CASSQVGPENLSNPYYGYTF
TRBV2,NA,NA,TRBJ1-2,TGTGCCAGAGGACGGACCTCGAGGGATCCCAACTATGGCTACACCTTC,CARGRTSRDPNYGYTF
TRBV7-2,TRBD1,NA,TRBJ1-2,TGTGCCAGCAGCTTCAGGGGGGACTATGGCTACACCTTC,CASSFRGDYGYTF
TRBV5-1,TRBD2,NA,TRBJ2-2,TGCGGTACTAGCGCCGGGGGGACCGGGGAGCTGTTTTTT,CGTSAGGTGELFF
TRBV19,NA,NA,TRBJ2-1,TGTGCCAGTAGTCAAGGACAGAATAACAATGAGCAGTTCTTC,CASSQGQNNNEQFF
TRBV10-2,TRBD1,NA,TRBJ1-6,TGCGCCAGCAGTGAAGGGACAGGGATTTCACCCCTCCACTTT,CASSEGTGISPLHF
TRBV6-5,NA,NA,TRBJ2-1,TGTGCCAGCACATCGTCCCGGGGCAATGAGCAGTTCTTC,CASTSSRGNEQFF